Here is one T cell receptor beta chain with its context. Its specificity is not known. The data are from a study of T cell responses to AZD1222 COVID-19 vaccine. Study-wide results and limits: The study sampled repertoires only after the peak T cell response.

CDR3 length equals 13 residues. After removal of 5 bases from V and 4 bases from J, the junction contained 4 bases not matched to a gene. Germline assignment: CDR1 SQVTM and CDR2 ANQGSEA. Only in-frame clones appear in the TCRdb table, and some are missing; sequencing was by immunoSEQ multiplex PCR. The sample lists some 130,000 clones, 93% seen once, with just over 5% in the top ten. This TCR came from an adult in good health. The sequences come from peripheral blood, collected on day 0 of AZD1222 vaccination. The chain joins TRBV29-1 to TRBJ2-7; 11 bases match TRBD2. The CDR3 region is CSVPGTSGYEQYF. CDR3 bases: TGCAGCGTTCCCGGGACTAGCGGTTACGAGCAGTACTTC.